The rows below give T cell receptor beta chains drawn from one sample of a study of shared clonotypes between healthy human individuals. Using immunoSEQ multiplex PCR, the repertoire was profiled, and TCRdb retains in-frame clones only, with some absent. The sample records 1.5 million to 2.5 million clones, approximately 95% being singletons. Sequenced input: naive CD8+ T cells sorted from blood. These receptors all stem from a man between 18 and 35 years old in good health. Each CDR3 is given with its conserved first and last residue. A D gene is named only where the DNA matches it firmly. Clone size is shown for a subset of rows, as once, few, many or a class of expanded clone.

V gene: TRBV7-9; D gene: TRBD2; J gene: TRBJ2-7; clone size: NA; CDR3 DNA: TGTGCCAGCAGCTTAGTCCCACTAGCGGGGGATCGCTACGAGCAGTACTTC; CDR3 protein: CASSLVPLAGDRYEQYF
V gene: TRBV11-2; D gene: TRBD1; J gene: TRBJ2-7; clone size: NA; CDR3 DNA: TGTGCCAGCAGCTTCGGGACAGATTCCTACGAGCAGTACTTC; CDR3 protein: CASSFGTDSYEQYF
V gene: TRBV12-5; D gene: TRBD1; J gene: TRBJ1-5; clone size: once; CDR3 DNA: TGTGCTAGTGGCCGGACAGGGTATAGCAATCAGCCCCAGCATTTT; CDR3 protein: CASGRTGYSNQPQHF
V gene: TRBV2; D gene: TRBD1; J gene: TRBJ1-2; clone size: NA; CDR3 DNA: TGTGCCAGCGGGGGAGACAGGGTCAGAGCTAACTATGGCTACACCTTC; CDR3 protein: CASGGDRVRANYGYTF
V gene: TRBV7-9; D gene: TRBD1; J gene: TRBJ2-7; clone size: NA; CDR3 DNA: TGTGCCAGCAGCCCACTGTCGGGACAGGGGTACGAGCAGTACTTC; CDR3 protein: CASSPLSGQGYEQYF
V gene: TRBV6-4; D gene: NA; J gene: TRBJ2-1; clone size: NA; CDR3 DNA: TGTGCCAGCAGTGAAGTGGGTAGCGACTACAATGAGCAGTTCTTC; CDR3 protein: CASSEVGSDYNEQFF
V gene: TRBV28; D gene: NA; J gene: TRBJ1-5; clone size: NA; CDR3 DNA: TGTGCCAGCAGTTATGGGGGATACGGGCCCCAGCATTTT; CDR3 protein: CASSYGGYGPQHF
V gene: TRBV19; D gene: TRBD1; J gene: TRBJ1-5; clone size: NA; CDR3 DNA: TGTGCCAGTATGAAGGGGGCCAATCAGCCCCAGCATTTT; CDR3 protein: CASMKGANQPQHF
V gene: TRBV5-1; D gene: NA; J gene: TRBJ2-1; clone size: NA; CDR3 DNA: TGCGCCAGCAGCCGGTTGGAGGGACAGTTCAATGAGCAGTTCTTC; CDR3 protein: CASSRLEGQFNEQFF
V gene: TRBV13; D gene: TRBD2; J gene: TRBJ2-7; clone size: NA; CDR3 DNA: TGTGCCAGCAGCTCCGGGACTACCAGATACGAGCAGTACTTC; CDR3 protein: CASSSGTTRYEQYF
V gene: TRBV7-9; D gene: TRBD1; J gene: TRBJ2-7; clone size: NA; CDR3 DNA: TGTGCCAGCAGCTTAGCCTCCGGAGGACAGGGCACCCACGAGCAGTACTTC; CDR3 protein: CASSLASGGQGTHEQYF
V gene: TRBV2; D gene: NA; J gene: TRBJ2-7; clone size: NA; CDR3 DNA: TGTGCCAGCAGTGTCCCCCAGGGGTGGTCCTACGAGCAGTACTTC; CDR3 protein: CASSVPQGWSYEQYF
V gene: TRBV15; D gene: NA; J gene: TRBJ2-2; clone size: once; CDR3 DNA: TGTGCCACCGCCGAGACGGTGAACACCGGGGAGCTGTTTTTT; CDR3 protein: CATAETVNTGELFF
V gene: TRBV6-5; D gene: TRBD1; J gene: TRBJ2-7; clone size: NA; CDR3 DNA: TGTGCCAGCAGTTACTCAGGGGACAGGGTATACGAGCAGTACTTC; CDR3 protein: CASSYSGDRVYEQYF
V gene: TRBV27; D gene: TRBD1; J gene: TRBJ2-5; clone size: NA; CDR3 DNA: TGTGCCAGCGGGCTTATCTCGGGACAGGCAGAGACCCAGTACTTC; CDR3 protein: CASGLISGQAETQYF
V gene: TRBV19; D gene: NA; J gene: TRBJ1-1; clone size: NA; CDR3 DNA: TGTGCCAGTAGTATTGGGGGTGTAAACACTGAAGCTTTCTTT; CDR3 protein: CASSIGGVNTEAFF
V gene: TRBV6-8; D gene: NA; J gene: TRBJ2-4; clone size: NA; CDR3 DNA: TGTGCCAGCAGTCCCGACAGGTCGGACAAAAACATTCAGTACTTC; CDR3 protein: CASSPDRSDKNIQYF
V gene: TRBV9; D gene: TRBD1; J gene: TRBJ2-5; clone size: NA; CDR3 DNA: TGTGCCAGCACCTCAGGACAGGGTGGAGAGACCCAGTACTTC; CDR3 protein: CASTSGQGGETQYF
V gene: TRBV7-9; D gene: NA; J gene: TRBJ1-1; clone size: NA; CDR3 DNA: TGTGCCAGCAGCTTAGTCACAGGGTGGAACACTGAAGCTTTCTTT; CDR3 protein: CASSLVTGWNTEAFF